This T cell receptor beta chain derives from a study of CD8 T cells in ankylosing spondylitis. J was trimmed by 5 bases and V by 0 bases; bases with no gene match: 5. The CDR3 length is 15 residues. Germline-derived CDR1 and CDR2 are SGDLS and YYNGEE. A few counts support this clonotype. A single record per CDR3 protein comes from TCRdb applying MiXCR to the 5' RACE reads. Seen here are approximately 110,000 distinct CDR3 sequences, about 24% observed once, and the top ten hold over 9%. The chain links TRBV9 to TRBJ2-3, with 8 bases aligning to TRBD2. The specimen sequenced was synovial fluid, either unsorted or a sorted T cell fraction (not recorded which). This receptor was identified in a male donor with ankylosing spondylitis. Written as DNA, the CDR3 is TGTGCCAGCAGCGTAGAAGGCCGGGGGGGAGATACGCAGTATTTT. This translates into CASSVEGRGGDTQYF.